The 18 T cell receptor beta chains below were found in one sample sequenced in a study of response to subunit inactivated influenza vaccine. Via MiXCR, TCRdb re-called the RT-PCR reads, giving one row per CDR3 protein. The repertoire holds about 530,000 distinct CDR3 sequences, around 13% seen once, with over 10% in the top ten. Source: PBMCs from blood, taken about 6 weeks after vaccination. The receptors come from a man aged 45-65 years who received an inactivated influenza vaccine.

The rearrangement joins TRBV20-1 to TRBJ2-7; D unclear. Trimming stripped 3 bases from V and 4 bases from J, with 1 base between. CDR3 length equals 9 residues. Looked up from germline, CDR1 is DFQATT and CDR2 is SNEGSKA (reference sequence). The CDR3, as DNA: TGCAGTGCTAGTTACGAGCAGTACTTC. Translating gives CSASYEQYF.

The V gene is TRBV6-1, the J gene TRBJ2-2; 12 bases fit TRBD1. The CDR3 is 17 residues long. V shed 4 bases, J shed 8 bases, and the junction held 11 bases outside the gene matches. Germline CDR1 is MNHNS and CDR2 is SASEGT. CDR3 sequence reads: CASSVYSGQGAKGELFF. The CDR3, as DNA: TGTGCCAGCAGTGTATATTCGGGACAGGGGGCAAAAGGGGAGCTGTTTTTT.

In its sample, this clonotype was seen a few times. The CDR3 nucleotides read TGCGCCAGCAGCACGCTAGGACTAGCGGGAGGGGAGACCCAGTACTTC. Amino acids: CASSTLGLAGGETQYF. This chain uses TRBV5-1 with TRBJ2-5; 15 bases are shared with TRBD2. The CDR3 extends over 16 amino acids. Germline V gene data show CDR1 as SGHRS and CDR2 as YFSETQ. V dropped 4 bases and J dropped 5; count of bases not matched to a gene: 6.

This clonotype was counted ten times or more. The chain carries TRBV20-1 and TRBJ1-5; D may be TRBD1 (5 bases). The germline V and J ends were trimmed by 6 bases and 0 bases, with 6 bases remaining between them. Germline V gives CDR1 DFQATT, CDR2 SNEGSKA (reference sequence). The length of the CDR3 is 12 residues. CDR3 coding DNA: TGCAGTGCGGGGGATAGCAATCAGCCCCAGCATTTT. Its protein is CSAGDSNQPQHF.

This clonotype was found a few times. The junction departs from the called germline gene at one end, perhaps through a read error. The chain recombines TRBV20-1 with TRBJ2-1, with D possibly called TRBD1 or TRBD2 (5 bases each). CDR1 is DFQATT and CDR2 is SNEGSKA in the germline V gene (reference sequence). The CDR3 totals 14 residues. CDR3 in DNA: TGCGGTGCAGGAGTGGGACCTATACACAATGAGCAGTTCTTC. This sequence encodes CGAGVGPIHNEQFF.

In its sample, this clonotype was seen a few times. This sequence joins TRBV3-1 and TRBJ1-2, with D possibly being TRBD1 (5 bases). Looked up from germline, CDR1 is LGHDT and CDR2 is YNNKEL (reference sequence). The germline V and J ends were trimmed by 0 bases and 0 bases, with 8 bases remaining between them. The CDR3 runs to 15 residues. Here the CDR3 DNA reads TGTGCCAGCAGCCAAGATAGGGGAGCTAACTATGGCTACACCTTC. Translation gives CASSQDRGANYGYTF.

The chain joins TRBV6-2 or TRBV6-3 to TRBJ2-3; D may be TRBD1 (5 bases). The CDR3 is 13 residues long. V was cut by 6 bases and J by 1 base, with 8 bases left in between. CDR1 is MNHEY and CDR2 is SVGEGT in the germline V gene. The CDR3: CASREGGTDTQYF. Here the CDR3 DNA reads TGTGCCAGCAGAGAAGGGGGCACAGATACGCAGTATTTT.

This clonotype appeared a few times. The V and J genes are TRBV7-2 and TRBJ2-7, with TRBD1 matching 7 bases. Looked up from germline, CDR1 is SGHTA and CDR2 is FQGNSA. The CDR3 covers 14 residues. V was pared by 4 bases and J by 4 bases, with 7 bases of the junction left unmatched. CDR3 region: CASSSLDRMYEQYF. The CDR3 region has the DNA TGTGCCAGCAGCTCCTTGGACAGGATGTACGAGCAGTACTTC.

This clonotype was seen a few times. The V call is TRBV7-9, the J call TRBJ1-2; 9 positions agree with TRBD1. Germline CDR1 is SEHNR and CDR2 is FQNEAQ (reference sequence). The length of the CDR3 is 15 residues. J was trimmed by 8 bases and V by 1 base; bases with no gene match: 8. The DNA of the CDR3 is TGTGCCAGCAGCTTAGTTCCGGACAGGGGTAAAGGCTACACCTTC. This encodes CASSLVPDRGKGYTF.

In its sample, this clonotype was seen a few times. The V call is TRBV7-2, the J call TRBJ1-4; 9 positions agree with TRBD1. V shed 3 bases, J shed 5 bases, and the junction held 4 bases outside the gene matches. This CDR3 has 15 residues. Germline V gene data show CDR1 as SGHTA and CDR2 as FQGNSA. DNA of the CDR3: TGTGCCAGCAGCTTGTCCGGGACAGGGAATGAAAAACTGTTTTTT. Its translation is CASSLSGTGNEKLFF.

J is TRBJ2-3 and V is TRBV4-3; perhaps TRBD1 as D (6 bases). Germline V CDR1 and CDR2: LGHNA, YSLEER. The germline V and J ends were trimmed by 0 bases and 4 bases, with 11 bases remaining between them. This CDR3 spans 15 amino acids. In nucleotides, the CDR3 is TGCGCCAGCAGCCAAGAAGGGACACTCCCAGATACGCAGTATTTT. This gives the protein CASSQEGTLPDTQYF.

This clonotype has only a few counts. This chain joins TRBV20-1 and TRBJ1-5; D perhaps matches TRBD1 (5 bases). The CDR3 covers 14 residues. The V gene's germline CDR1 is DFQATT and CDR2 SNEGSKA (reference sequence). V was shortened by 6 bases and J by 3 bases, with 15 bases between the two germline ends. The CDR3 nucleotides read TGCAGTGCCCGGTGGGGGGATAACAATCAGCCCCAGCATTTT. Its protein is CSARWGDNNQPQHF.

The chain carries TRBV7-2 and TRBJ2-5; D is uncertain. Germline V gene sequence: CDR1 SGHTA, CDR2 FQGNSA. The V end was cut by 2 bases, the J end by 5 bases, with 12 bases between. This CDR3 spans 14 amino acids. For the CDR3, the DNA is TGTGCCAGCAGCTTATCTACGCCGGCCGAGACCCAGTACTTC. It yields the protein CASSLSTPAETQYF.

The chain combines TRBV5-6 with TRBJ2-1, with TRBD2 identical over 9 bases. Germline-derived CDR1 and CDR2 are SGHDT and YYEEEE. The CDR3 consists of 16 residues. V was pared by 1 base and J by 5 bases, with 7 bases of the junction left unmatched. The CDR3 nucleotides read TGTGCCAGCAGCTTGAGGGCTAGCGGGGTCAACAATGAGCAGTTCTTC. Translating gives CASSLRASGVNNEQFF.

There are a few counts of this clonotype. The rearrangement uses TRBV4-1 and TRBJ2-1; the match to TRBD2 covers 8 bases. The germline CDR1 and CDR2 sequences are MGHRA and YSYEKL. Losses at the gene ends were 1 base for V and 5 bases for J; bases not matched to a gene: 7. The CDR3 spans 16 residues. CDR3 protein: CASSQAPGLGHNEQFF. The CDR3 DNA is TGCGCCAGCAGCCAAGCCCCGGGACTAGGACACAATGAGCAGTTCTTC.

This chain uses TRBV16 with TRBJ2-1; possible D gene TRBD1, 5 bases. V was cut by 4 bases and J by 4 bases, with 14 bases left in between. The CDR3 has 15 residues. Germline V gene data show CDR1 as KGHSY and CDR2 as FQNENV. CDR3 nucleotides: TGTGCCAGCAGCCGAAATCAGGGCCGTTACAATGAGCAGTTCTTC. Protein product: CASSRNQGRYNEQFF. The variable domain in full, with the rest retrieved from reference TRBV16 and TRBJ2-1, is GEEVAQTPKHLVRGEGQKAKLYCAPIKGHSYVFWYQQVLKNEFKFLISFQNENVFDETGMPKERFSAKCLPNSPCSLEIQATKLEDSAVYFCASSRNQGRYNEQFFGPGTRLTVL.

The chain has TRBV7-2 and TRBJ2-7, with 8 positions matching TRBD2. With 1 base clipped from V and 3 bases from J, the junction kept 8 bases outside the gene matches. Germline CDR1 and CDR2: SGHTA and FQGNSA. CDR3 size: 16 residues. The CDR3 here is CASSLGGTGGRYEQYF. The DNA for the CDR3 is TGTGCCAGCAGCTTAGGTGGGACGGGAGGGCGCTACGAGCAGTACTTC.

The CDR3, as DNA: TGTGCCAGTCTAAAATACGGGGCTCTCACCGGGGAGCTGTTTTTT. It encodes CASLKYGALTGELFF. The rearrangement links TRBV6-1 to TRBJ2-2; D assignment may be TRBD1 or TRBD2 (5 bases each). This CDR3 has 15 residues. Germline V gives CDR1 MNHNS, CDR2 SASEGT. The V and J ends lost 9 bases and 4 bases respectively, with 18 bases between them.